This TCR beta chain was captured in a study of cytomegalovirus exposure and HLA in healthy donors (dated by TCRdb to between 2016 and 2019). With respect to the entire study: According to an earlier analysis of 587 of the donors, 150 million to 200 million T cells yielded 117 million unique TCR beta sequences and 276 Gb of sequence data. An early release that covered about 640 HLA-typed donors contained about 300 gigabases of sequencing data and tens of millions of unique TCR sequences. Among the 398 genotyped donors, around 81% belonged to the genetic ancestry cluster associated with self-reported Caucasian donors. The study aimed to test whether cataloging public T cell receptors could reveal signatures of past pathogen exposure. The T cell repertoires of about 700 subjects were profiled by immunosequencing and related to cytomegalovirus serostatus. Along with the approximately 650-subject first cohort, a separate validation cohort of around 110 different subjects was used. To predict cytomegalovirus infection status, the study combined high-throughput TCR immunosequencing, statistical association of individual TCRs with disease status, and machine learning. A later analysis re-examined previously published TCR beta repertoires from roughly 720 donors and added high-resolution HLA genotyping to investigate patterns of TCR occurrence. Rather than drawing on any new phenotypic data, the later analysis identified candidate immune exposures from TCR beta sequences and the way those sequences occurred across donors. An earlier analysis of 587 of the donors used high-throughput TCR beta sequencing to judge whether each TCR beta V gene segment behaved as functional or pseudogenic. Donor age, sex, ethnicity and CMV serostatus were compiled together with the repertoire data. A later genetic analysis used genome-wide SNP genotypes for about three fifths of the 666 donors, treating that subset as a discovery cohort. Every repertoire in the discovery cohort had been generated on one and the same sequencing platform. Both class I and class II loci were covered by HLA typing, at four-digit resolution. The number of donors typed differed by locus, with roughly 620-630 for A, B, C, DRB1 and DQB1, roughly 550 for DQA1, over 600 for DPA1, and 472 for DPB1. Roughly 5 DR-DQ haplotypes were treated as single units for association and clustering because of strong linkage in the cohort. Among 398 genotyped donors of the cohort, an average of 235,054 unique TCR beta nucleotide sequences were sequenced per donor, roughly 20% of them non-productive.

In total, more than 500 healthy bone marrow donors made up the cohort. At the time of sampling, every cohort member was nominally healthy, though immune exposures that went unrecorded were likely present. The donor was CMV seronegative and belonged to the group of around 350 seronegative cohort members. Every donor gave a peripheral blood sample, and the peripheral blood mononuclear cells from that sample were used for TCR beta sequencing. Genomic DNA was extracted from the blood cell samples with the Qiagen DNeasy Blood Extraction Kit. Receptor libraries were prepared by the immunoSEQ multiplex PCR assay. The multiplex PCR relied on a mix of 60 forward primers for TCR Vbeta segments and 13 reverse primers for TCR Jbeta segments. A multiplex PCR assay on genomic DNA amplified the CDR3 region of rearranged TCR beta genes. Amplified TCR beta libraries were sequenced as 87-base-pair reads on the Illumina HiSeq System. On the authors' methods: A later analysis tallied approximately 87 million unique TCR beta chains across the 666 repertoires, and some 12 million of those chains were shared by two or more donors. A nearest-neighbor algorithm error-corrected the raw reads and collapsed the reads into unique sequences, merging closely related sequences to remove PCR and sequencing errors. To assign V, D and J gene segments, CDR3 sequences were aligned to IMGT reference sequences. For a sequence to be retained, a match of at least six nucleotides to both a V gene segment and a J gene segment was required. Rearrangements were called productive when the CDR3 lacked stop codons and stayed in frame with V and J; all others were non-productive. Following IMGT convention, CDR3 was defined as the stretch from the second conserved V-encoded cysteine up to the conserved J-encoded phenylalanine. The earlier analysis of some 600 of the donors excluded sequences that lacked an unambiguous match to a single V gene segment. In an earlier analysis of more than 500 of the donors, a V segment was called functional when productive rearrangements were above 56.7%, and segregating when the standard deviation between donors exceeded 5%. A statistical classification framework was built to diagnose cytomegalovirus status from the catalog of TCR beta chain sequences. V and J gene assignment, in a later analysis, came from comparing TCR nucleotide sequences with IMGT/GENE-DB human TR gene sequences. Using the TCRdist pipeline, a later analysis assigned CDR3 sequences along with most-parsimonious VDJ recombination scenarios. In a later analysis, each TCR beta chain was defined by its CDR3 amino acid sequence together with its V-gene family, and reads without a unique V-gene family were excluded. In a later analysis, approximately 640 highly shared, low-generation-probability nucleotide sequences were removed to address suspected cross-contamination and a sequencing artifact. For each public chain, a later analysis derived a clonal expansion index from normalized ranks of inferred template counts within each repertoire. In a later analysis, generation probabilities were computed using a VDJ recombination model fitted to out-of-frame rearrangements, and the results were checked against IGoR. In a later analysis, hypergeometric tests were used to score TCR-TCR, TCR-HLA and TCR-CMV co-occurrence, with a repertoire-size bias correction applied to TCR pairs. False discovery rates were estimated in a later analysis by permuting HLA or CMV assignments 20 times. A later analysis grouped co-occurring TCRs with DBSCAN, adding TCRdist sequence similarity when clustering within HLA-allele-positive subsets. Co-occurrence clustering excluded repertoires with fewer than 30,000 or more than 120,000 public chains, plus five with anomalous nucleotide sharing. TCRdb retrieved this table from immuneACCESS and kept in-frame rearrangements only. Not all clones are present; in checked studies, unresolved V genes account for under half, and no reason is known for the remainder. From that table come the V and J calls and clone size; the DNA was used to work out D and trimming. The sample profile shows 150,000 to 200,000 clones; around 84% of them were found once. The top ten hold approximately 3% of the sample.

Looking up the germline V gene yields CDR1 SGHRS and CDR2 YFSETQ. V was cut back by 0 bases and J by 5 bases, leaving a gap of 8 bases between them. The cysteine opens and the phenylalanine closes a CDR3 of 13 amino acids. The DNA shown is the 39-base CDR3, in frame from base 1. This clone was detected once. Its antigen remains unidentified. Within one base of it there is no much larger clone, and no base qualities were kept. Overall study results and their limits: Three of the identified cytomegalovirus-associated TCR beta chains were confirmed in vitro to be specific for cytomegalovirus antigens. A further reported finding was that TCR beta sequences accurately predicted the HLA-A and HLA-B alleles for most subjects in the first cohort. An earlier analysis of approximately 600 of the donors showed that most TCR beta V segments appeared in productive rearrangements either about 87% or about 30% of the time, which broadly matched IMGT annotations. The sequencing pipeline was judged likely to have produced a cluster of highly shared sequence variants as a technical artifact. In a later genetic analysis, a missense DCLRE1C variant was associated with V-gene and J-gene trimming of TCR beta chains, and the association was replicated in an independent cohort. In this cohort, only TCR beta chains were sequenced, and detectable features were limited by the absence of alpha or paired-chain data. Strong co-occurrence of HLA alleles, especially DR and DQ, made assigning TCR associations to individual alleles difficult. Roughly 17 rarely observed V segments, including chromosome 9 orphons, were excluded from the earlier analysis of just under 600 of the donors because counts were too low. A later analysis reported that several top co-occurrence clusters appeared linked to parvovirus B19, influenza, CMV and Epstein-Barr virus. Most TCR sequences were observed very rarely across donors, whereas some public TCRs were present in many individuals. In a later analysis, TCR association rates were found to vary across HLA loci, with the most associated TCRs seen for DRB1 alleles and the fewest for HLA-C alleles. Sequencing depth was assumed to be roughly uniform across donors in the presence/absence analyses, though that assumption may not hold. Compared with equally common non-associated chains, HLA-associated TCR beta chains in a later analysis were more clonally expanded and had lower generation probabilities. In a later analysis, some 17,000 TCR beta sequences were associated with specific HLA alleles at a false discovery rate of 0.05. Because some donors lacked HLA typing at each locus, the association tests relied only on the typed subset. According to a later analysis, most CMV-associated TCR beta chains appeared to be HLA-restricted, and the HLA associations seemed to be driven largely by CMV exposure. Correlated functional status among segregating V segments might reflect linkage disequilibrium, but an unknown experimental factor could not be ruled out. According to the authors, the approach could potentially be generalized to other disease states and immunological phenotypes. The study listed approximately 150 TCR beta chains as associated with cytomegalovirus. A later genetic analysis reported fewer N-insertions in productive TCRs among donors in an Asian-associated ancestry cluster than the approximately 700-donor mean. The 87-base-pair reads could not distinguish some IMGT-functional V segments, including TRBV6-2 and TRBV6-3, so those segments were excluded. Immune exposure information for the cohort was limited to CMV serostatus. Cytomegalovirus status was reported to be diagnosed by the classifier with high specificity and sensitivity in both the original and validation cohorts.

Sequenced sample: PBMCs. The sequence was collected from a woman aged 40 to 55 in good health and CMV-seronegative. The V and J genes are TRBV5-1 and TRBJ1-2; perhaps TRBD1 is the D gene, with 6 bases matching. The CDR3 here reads CASSLGTAYGYTF. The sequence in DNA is TGCGCCAGCAGCTTGGGGACAGCATATGGCTACACCTTC.